A single sample gave rise to the 19 T cell receptor beta chains below, sequenced in a study of blood T cells in healthy people across ages. A sample-barcoded 5' primer and a J-beta primer mix were used in a second PCR of roughly 6 to 11 cycles. TCRdb analysed the 5' RACE reads with MiXCR anew, one entry per CDR3 protein. The table shows 910,000 or so distinct CDR3 sequences, with about 51% occurring only once. The sample comprised blood. These receptors were collected from a woman aged 55-70 years in good health.

This clonotype has more than one count but fewer than ten. The chain combines TRBV6-1 with TRBJ2-5; tentative D call: TRBD1 (6 bases). CDR3 size: 14 residues. Germline CDR1 is MNHNS and CDR2 is SASEGT. Trimming removed 4 bases at V and 4 bases at J, with 13 bases between. CDR3 loop: CASSGNRVRETQYF. In nucleotides, the CDR3 is TGTGCCAGCAGTGGTAACAGGGTCCGAGAGACCCAGTACTTC.

This clonotype has only a few counts. The CDR3 DNA reads as TGTGCCAGCATGGCGGGAGGGCTAGAGACCCAGTACTTC. Translating it yields CASMAGGLETQYF. This rearrangement joins TRBV7-2 to TRBJ2-5, with 9 positions matching TRBD2. This CDR3 spans 13 amino acids. The germline V gene encodes CDR1 SGHTA and CDR2 FQGNSA. The junction had 4 bases not matched to a gene; V was cut back by 7 bases and J by 4 bases.

This chain uses TRBV5-5 with TRBJ2-3; D is possibly TRBD1 or TRBD2 (5 bases each). The CDR3 is 17 amino acids. The germline CDR1 and CDR2 sequences are SGHKS and YYEKEE (reference sequence). With 1 base removed from V and 0 bases from J, the gap between germline ends came to 15 bases. The CDR3 is CASSLRPVEGSTDTQYF. The DNA for the CDR3 is TGTGCCAGCAGCTTGCGTCCGGTAGAGGGGAGCACAGATACGCAGTATTTT.

The chain links TRBV3-1 to TRBJ2-2; TRBD1 is a possible D gene (6 bases). Germline assignment: CDR1 LGHDT and CDR2 YNNKEL (reference sequence). Trimming stripped 6 bases from V and 3 bases from J, with 14 bases between. CDR3 length: 15 residues. The CDR3 nucleotides are TGTGCCAGCAGAAACCAGGGGACGGACACCGGGGAGCTGTTTTTT. Protein product: CASRNQGTDTGELFF.

This rearrangement joins TRBV20-1 to TRBJ2-7, with D maybe TRBD2 (6 bases). This CDR3 is built from 18 residues. Trimming removed 0 bases from V and 0 bases from J, with 21 bases in between. Germline V gene lookup returns CDR1 DFQATT and CDR2 SNEGSKA (reference sequence). The CDR3 loop is CSAREEGLMLISSYEQYF. The CDR3 DNA sequence: TGCAGTGCTAGAGAGGAAGGACTAATGCTTATCAGCTCCTACGAGCAGTACTTC.

V and J are TRBV20-1 and TRBJ2-1; 16 nucleotides agree with TRBD2. The CDR3 is 14 amino acids. CDR1 and CDR2 (germline): DFQATT, SNEGSKA (reference sequence). V dropped 7 bases and J dropped 6; count of bases not matched to a gene: 3. This CDR3 reads CSEGLAGGTNEQFF. The DNA of the CDR3 is TGCAGTGAGGGACTAGCGGGAGGGACCAATGAGCAGTTCTTC.

This chain connects TRBV27 to TRBJ1-5; TRBD1 is a possible D gene (5 bases). The CDR3 extends over 13 amino acids. Trimming took off 6 bases at V and 6 bases at J, with 12 bases between the two ends. Germline CDR1 MNHEY, CDR2 SMNVEV (reference sequence). The CDR3 nucleotides read TGTGCCAGCAGACAACATCAGGGTCAGCCCCAGCATTTT. It yields the protein CASRQHQGQPQHF.

This clonotype has just one count. The CDR3 sequence: CATSEVGQGALNEQFF. CDR3 nucleotides: TGTGCCACCAGTGAAGTTGGACAGGGCGCCCTCAATGAGCAGTTCTTC. The chain links TRBV24-1 to TRBJ2-1, with 8 bases lining up with TRBD1. This CDR3 region has 16 residues. The trim removed 4 bases at V and 6 bases at J, leaving 10 bases unmatched. Germline V CDR1 and CDR2: KGHDR, SFDVKD.

This chain uses TRBV20-1 with TRBJ1-5; maybe TRBD1 (6 bases). The CDR3 has 13 amino acids. The V end lost 1 base, the J end lost 9 bases, and 13 bases lay between the germline ends. The germline CDR1 and CDR2 sequences are DFQATT and SNEGSKA (reference sequence). Here the CDR3 DNA reads TGCAGTGCTAGAGGGGGGGGCCGCATGCCCCAGCATTTT. Amino acid sequence: CSARGGGRMPQHF.

Concerning this clonotype: A read error may account for a junction end that differs from germline. In DNA form, the CDR3 reads TGCAGTACTAGAGATCAAGGGGGACCCACCTACGAGCAGTACTTC. This encodes CSTRDQGGPTYEQYF. The rearrangement joins TRBV20-1 to TRBJ2-7; the D gene is possibly TRBD1 (6 bases). CDR1 and CDR2 (germline): DFQATT, SNEGSKA (reference sequence). This CDR3 is built from 15 residues.

V is TRBV7-6 and J is TRBJ2-5, with D maybe TRBD2 (7 bases). The germline V gene encodes CDR1 SGHVS and CDR2 FNYEAQ. The V end was cut by 6 bases, the J end by 3 bases, with 20 bases between. The CDR3 is 16 residues long. This chain's CDR3 is CASSYLGGGRKETQYF. CDR3 bases: TGTGCCAGCAGTTATCTAGGGGGGGGTCGTAAAGAGACCCAGTACTTC. The full variable domain, completed using reference TRBV7-6 and TRBJ2-5, is GAGVSQSPRYKVTKRGQDVALRCDPISGHVSLYWYRQALGQGPEFLTYFNYEAQQDKSGLPNDRFSAERPEGSISTLTIQRTEQRDSAMYRCASSYLGGGRKETQYFGPGTRLLVL.

V and J are TRBV12-3 or TRBV12-4 and TRBJ2-3, with D perhaps TRBD2 (5 bases). This CDR3 comprises 15 residues. The ends were cut back, 7 bases at V and 4 bases at J, with 18 bases in the middle. Here the CDR3 reads CASTVAGGLADTQYF. The CDR3 DNA is TGTGCCAGCACGGTAGCAGGAGGATTAGCAGATACGCAGTATTTT.

This clonotype came up once. The rearrangement uses TRBV30 and TRBJ2-2, with D maybe TRBD1 (6 bases). V was cut by 4 bases and J by 7 bases, with 16 bases left in between. This CDR3 has 14 amino acids. The germline gives CDR1 GTSNPN, CDR2 SVGIG (reference sequence). CDR3 sequence: CAWKPGTLFGELFF. The CDR3 coding sequence is TGTGCCTGGAAACCCGGGACACTGTTCGGGGAGCTGTTTTTT.

The CDR3 loop reads CAWTKVGGAYEQYF. As DNA, the CDR3 is TGTGCCTGGACCAAAGTAGGGGGCGCTTACGAGCAGTACTTC. V usage is TRBV30 and J usage is TRBJ2-4, with 7 bases that match TRBD1. The DNA matches TRBJ2-7 better at its end, which makes the J call doubtful. Germline CDR1 reads GTSNPN; CDR2 reads SVGIG (reference sequence). The CDR3 extends over 14 amino acids.

This sequence joins TRBV28 and TRBJ2-7; 10 positions match TRBD1. Germline CDR1 reads MDHEN; CDR2 reads SYDVKM. J gave up 3 bases and V 6 bases, and 8 bases lay outside the gene matches. The CDR3 is made up of 15 amino acids. The CDR3 loop is CASSSDRGLFYEQYF. DNA of the CDR3: TGTGCCAGCAGCTCCGACAGGGGGCTGTTCTACGAGCAGTACTTC.

This chain links TRBV20-1 with TRBJ1-2, with TRBD1 matching over 10 bases. The CDR3 is 15 amino acids. The junction had 8 bases not matched to a gene; V was cut back by 3 bases and J by 4 bases. Germline CDR1 DFQATT, CDR2 SNEGSKA (reference sequence). The CDR3 protein is CSASLLGQGSYGYTF. In DNA, the CDR3 is TGCAGTGCTAGCCTACTGGGACAGGGGAGCTATGGCTACACCTTC.

This clonotype was seen more than once but under ten times. The chain links TRBV20-1 to TRBJ2-4; D gene ambiguous. The end of the DNA is better explained by TRBJ2-7, so the J call may be wrong. This CDR3 is built from 11 residues. CDR1 is DFQATT and CDR2 is SNEGSKA in the germline V gene (reference sequence). In nucleotides, the CDR3 is TGCAGTGCTATCCCCGGATACGAGCAGTACTTC. This codes for CSAIPGYEQYF.

V is TRBV4-1 and J is TRBJ2-7, with 9 nucleotides matching TRBD1. Germline trimming cut 4 bases from V and 5 bases from J; bases unmatched to any gene: 6. Per germline, CDR1 MGHRA and CDR2 YSYEKL. The CDR3 length is 14 residues. In nucleotides, the CDR3 is TGCGCCAGCAGCCTGGGACAGGGTTTCAACGAGCAGTACTTC. Its translation: CASSLGQGFNEQYF.

This clonotype has more than one count but fewer than ten. This sequence joins TRBV29-1 and TRBJ1-2; a weak D match, TRBD1 (5 bases). Germline V gives CDR1 SQVTM, CDR2 ANQGSEA. The V and J ends lost 0 bases and 4 bases respectively, with 12 bases between them. This CDR3 is 14 amino acids long. In DNA form, the CDR3 reads TGCAGCGTTGAAGATCAGGCCAGGGCCTATGGCTACACCTTC. Protein sequence: CSVEDQARAYGYTF.